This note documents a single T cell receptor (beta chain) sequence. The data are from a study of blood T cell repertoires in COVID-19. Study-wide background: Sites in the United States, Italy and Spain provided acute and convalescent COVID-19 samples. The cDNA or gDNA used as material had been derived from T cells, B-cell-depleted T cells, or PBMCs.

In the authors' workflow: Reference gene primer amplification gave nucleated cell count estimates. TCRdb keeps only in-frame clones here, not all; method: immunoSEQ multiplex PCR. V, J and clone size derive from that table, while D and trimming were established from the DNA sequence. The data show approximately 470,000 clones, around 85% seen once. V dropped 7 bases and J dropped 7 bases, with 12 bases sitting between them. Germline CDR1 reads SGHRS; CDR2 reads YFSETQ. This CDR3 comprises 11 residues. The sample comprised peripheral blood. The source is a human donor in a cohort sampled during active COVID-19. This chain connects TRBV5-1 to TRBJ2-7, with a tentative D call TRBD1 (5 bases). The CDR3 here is CASVGPDEQYF. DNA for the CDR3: TGCGCCAGCGTGGGGCCCGATGAGCAGTACTTC.